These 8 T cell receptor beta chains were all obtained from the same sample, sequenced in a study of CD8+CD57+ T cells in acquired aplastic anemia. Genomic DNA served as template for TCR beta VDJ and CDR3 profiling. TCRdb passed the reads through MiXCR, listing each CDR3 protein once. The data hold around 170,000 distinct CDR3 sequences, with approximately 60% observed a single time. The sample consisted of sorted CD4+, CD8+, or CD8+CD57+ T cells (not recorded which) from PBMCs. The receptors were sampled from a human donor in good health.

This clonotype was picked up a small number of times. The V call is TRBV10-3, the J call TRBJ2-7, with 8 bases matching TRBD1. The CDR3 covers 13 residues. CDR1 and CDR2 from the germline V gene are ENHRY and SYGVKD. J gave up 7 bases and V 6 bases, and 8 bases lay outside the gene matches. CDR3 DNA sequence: TGTGCCATCAGCTCGGACAGGGCGGGTGAGCAGTACTTC. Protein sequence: CAISSDRAGEQYF.

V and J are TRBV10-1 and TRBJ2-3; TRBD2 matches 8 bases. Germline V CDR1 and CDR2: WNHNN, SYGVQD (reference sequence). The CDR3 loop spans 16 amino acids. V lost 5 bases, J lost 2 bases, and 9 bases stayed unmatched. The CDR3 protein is CASSSLLADTTDTQYF. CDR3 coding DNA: TGCGCCAGCAGTAGCCTACTAGCGGACACCACAGATACGCAGTATTTT.

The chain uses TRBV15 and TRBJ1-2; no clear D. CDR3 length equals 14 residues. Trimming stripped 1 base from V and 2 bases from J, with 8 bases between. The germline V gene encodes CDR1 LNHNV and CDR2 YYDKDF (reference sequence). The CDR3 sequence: CATSRVPVNYGYTF. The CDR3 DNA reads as TGTGCCACCAGCAGAGTCCCCGTCAACTATGGCTACACCTTC.

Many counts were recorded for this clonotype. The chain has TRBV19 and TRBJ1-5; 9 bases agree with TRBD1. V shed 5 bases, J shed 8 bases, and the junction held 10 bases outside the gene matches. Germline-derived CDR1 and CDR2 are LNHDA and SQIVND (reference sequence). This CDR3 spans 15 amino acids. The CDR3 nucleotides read TGTGCCAGTAGTCCCCGAGGGGGACAGGGCGAGCCCCAGCATTTT. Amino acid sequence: CASSPRGGQGEPQHF.

In DNA form, the CDR3 reads TGTGCCAGCAGCGCAAACAGGGAAAGCACAGATACGCAGTATTTT. Encoded protein: CASSANRESTDTQYF. V is TRBV9 and J is TRBJ2-3; a weak D match, TRBD1 (6 bases). CDR3 size: 15 residues. The V gene's germline CDR1 is SGDLS and CDR2 YYNGEE. The V gene lost 3 bases and the J gene lost 0 bases, with 11 bases spanning the gap.

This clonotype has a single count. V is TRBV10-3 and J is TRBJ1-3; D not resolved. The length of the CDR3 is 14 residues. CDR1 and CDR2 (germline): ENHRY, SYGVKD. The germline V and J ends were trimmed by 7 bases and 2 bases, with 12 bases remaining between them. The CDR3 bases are TGTGCCATCACCCGTAGACCGACTGGAAACACCATATATTTT. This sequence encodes CAITRRPTGNTIYF.

DNA for the CDR3: TGTGCCACCATTGGCCGGTGGGTCAATCAGCCCCAGCATTTT. As protein: CATIGRWVNQPQHF. V gene TRBV24-1 combines with J gene TRBJ1-5; D remains unclear. The length of the CDR3 is 14 residues. V lost 8 bases and J 3 bases, leaving 13 bases between the germline ends. Germline CDR1 KGHDR, CDR2 SFDVKD.

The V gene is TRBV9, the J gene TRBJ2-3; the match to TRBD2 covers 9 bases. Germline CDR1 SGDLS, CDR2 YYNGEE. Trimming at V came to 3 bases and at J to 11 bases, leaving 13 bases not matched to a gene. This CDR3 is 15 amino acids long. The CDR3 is CASSEGAGTSNEQYF. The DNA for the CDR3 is TGTGCCAGCAGCGAAGGGGCCGGGACTAGCAATGAGCAGTATTTT.